This T cell receptor (beta chain) was identified in a study of T cell responses to AZD1222 COVID-19 vaccine. Regarding the study as a whole: Of the AZD1222 recipients, only 5 to 7 were seropositive at baseline. Clonal diversity was possibly underestimated; the donors were predominantly white British and more often female. Spike was spanned by vaccine-associated CD4 TCRs, with dominance at 160-218 and 743-854.

This clone was seen once. The antigen remains unidentified. Here immunoSEQ multiplex PCR was the method, and the copy in TCRdb shows in-frame clones only, minus some. The sample carries 120,000 or so clones, around 94% recorded once. The germline CDR1 and CDR2 sequences are ENHRY and SYGVKD. The ends were cut back, 7 bases at V and 5 bases at J, with 7 bases in the middle. The CDR3 runs 11 residues. The chain links TRBV10-3 to TRBJ2-3; D gene uncertain. The TCR comes from an adult in good health. This material consisted of peripheral blood, taken on day 0 of AZD1222 vaccination. DNA of the CDR3: TGTGCCATCAATCTAGGAGATACGCAGTATTTT. This translates into CAINLGDTQYF.